Each of the 20 T cell receptor beta chains below was sequenced from the same sample in a study of cytomegalovirus exposure and HLA in healthy donors (dated by TCRdb to the late 2010s). Preparation of the library involved the immunoSEQ multiplex PCR assay. A mixture of 60 forward primers for TCR Vbeta segments and 13 reverse primers for TCR Jbeta segments was used in the multiplex PCR. TCRdb limited this immuneACCESS table to in-frame rearrangements with V and J called. A share of clones is missing; checked studies link under half to unresolved V genes, and the rest is unexplained. The sample data list over 150,000 clones, and around 79% of these were observed just once. The top ten hold about 4.5% of the sample. Sequencing was done on a sample of PBMCs. The receptors were gathered from a man aged 35-49 years in good health and CMV-seronegative.

About this clone itself: The junction differs from germline at one of its ends, possibly a read error. V and J are TRBV7-2 and TRBJ1-2, with a possible D match to TRBD1 (6 bases). CDR1 is SGHTA, CDR2 FQGNSA, per germline. This CDR3 has 13 amino acids. CDR3 sequence: CASSLPGVYGYTF. The DNA of the CDR3 is TGTGCCAGTAGCTTACCAGGGGTCTATGGCTACACCTTC.

The genes are TRBV9 and TRBJ1-2; D is ambiguous. Germline V lookup: CDR1 SGDLS, CDR2 YYNGEE. The V and J ends lost 4 bases and 5 bases respectively, with 15 bases between them. The CDR3 totals 14 residues. The CDR3 sequence is CASSPDGGLYGYTF. DNA of the CDR3: TGTGCCAGCAGCCCCGACGGTGGGCTTTATGGCTACACCTTC.

The chain carries TRBV6-5 and TRBJ2-7; D is perhaps TRBD1 (7 bases). V lost 4 bases and J lost 1, with 8 bases in between. The CDR3 covers 13 residues. In germline, CDR1 is MNHEY, CDR2 SVGAGI. For the CDR3, the DNA is TGTGCCAGCAGTTCAGGGGGGTCCTACGAGCAGTACTTC. It is translated as CASSSGGSYEQYF.

V and J are TRBV19 and TRBJ2-1; 7 nucleotides align to TRBD2. Germline assignment: CDR1 LNHDA and CDR2 SQIVND (reference sequence). This CDR3 is 15 amino acids long. The V and J ends lost 6 bases and 4 bases, in that order; junction bases with no gene match: 9. CDR3 loop: CASRDWREIYNEQFF. DNA for the CDR3: TGTGCCAGTAGGGATTGGCGGGAGATATACAATGAGCAGTTCTTC.

The chain has TRBV18 and TRBJ1-1, with TRBD1 as a possible D gene (5 bases). The CDR3 has 12 amino acids. Germline V gives CDR1 KGHSH, CDR2 LQKENI. Trimming cost V 5 bases and J 5 bases, with 9 bases left between them. The CDR3 DNA sequence: TGTGCCAGCTCATCCCAGGGTACTGAAGCTTTCTTT. Translated: CASSSQGTEAFF.

The chain employs TRBV30 and TRBJ1-6, with TRBD1 identical over 8 bases. Germline CDR1 GTSNPN, CDR2 SVGIG (reference sequence). The CDR3 runs to 13 residues. J lost 7 bases, V lost 2 bases, and 1 base had no gene match. The CDR3 sequence: CAWSPGGNSPLHF. CDR3 in DNA: TGTGCCTGGAGTCCAGGGGGCAATTCACCCCTCCACTTT.

This clone has only a few counts. This chain uses TRBV5-6 with TRBJ2-3, with D tentatively TRBD2 (5 bases). Germline values: CDR1 SGHDT, CDR2 YYEEEE. There are 16 residues in the CDR3. Trimming cost V 0 bases and J 2 bases, with 13 bases left between them. The CDR3 here is CASSLAEGRPTDTQYF. CDR3 nucleotide sequence: TGTGCCAGCAGCTTGGCAGAGGGCAGACCCACAGATACGCAGTATTTT.

The chain is built from TRBV4-1 and TRBJ1-2, with TRBD1 matching 8 bases. The V segment lost 0 bases and the J segment 7 bases; nucleotides outside the gene matches: 16. The germline gives CDR1 MGHRA, CDR2 YSYEKL. The CDR3 is 18 amino acids. The CDR3 region is CASSQEATPGQGAGGYTF. As DNA, the CDR3 is TGCGCCAGCAGCCAAGAAGCCACGCCGGGGCAGGGGGCTGGTGGCTACACCTTC.

The chain recombines TRBV6-5 with TRBJ2-2, with 8 bases identical to TRBD1. The V segment lost 6 bases and the J segment 5 bases; nucleotides outside the gene matches: 8. Germline V CDR1 and CDR2: MNHEY, SVGAGI. CDR3 length equals 15 residues. For the CDR3, the DNA is TGTGCCAGCAGACGCCAGGGGGCGGGTACCGGGGAGCTGTTTTTT. It specifies CASRRQGAGTGELFF.

The chain couples TRBV30 to TRBJ2-7; tentatively, D is TRBD1 (6 bases). The V end was cut by 5 bases, the J end by 2 bases, with 16 bases between. Germline V gene data show CDR1 as GTSNPN and CDR2 as SVGIG (reference sequence). This CDR3 has 14 amino acids. CDR3 nucleotide sequence: TGTGCCTGGGGCGCCACTAGGACAGCCTACGAGCAGTACTTC. Its translation is CAWGATRTAYEQYF.

This chain connects TRBV5-1 to TRBJ2-2; D is perhaps TRBD1 (6 bases). CDR3 length: 16 residues. Trimming left V 5 bases short and J 0 bases short, with 14 bases between. Germline CDR1 is SGHRS and CDR2 is YFSETQ. CDR3 amino acids: CASSIKQGSNTGELFF. In DNA form, the CDR3 reads TGCGCCAGCAGTATAAAACAGGGATCGAACACCGGGGAGCTGTTTTTT.

This chain joins TRBV7-2 and TRBJ2-7, with 10 positions matching TRBD1. Trimming cost V 4 bases and J 3 bases; bases outside gene matches: 6. This CDR3 contains 15 residues. Germline lookup yields CDR1 SGHTA and CDR2 FQGNSA. The DNA for the CDR3 is TGTGCCAGCAGCTCCTACCGGGACAGGGGCTACGAGCAGTACTTC. It yields the protein CASSSYRDRGYEQYF.

The V call is TRBV12-5, the J call TRBJ1-1; 9 bases match TRBD1. The CDR3 contains 14 residues. V dropped 5 bases and J dropped 1; count of bases not matched to a gene: 2. The germline V gene encodes CDR1 LGHNT and CDR2 FRNRAP. The CDR3 region has the DNA TGTGCTAGTGGTGGACAGGGGCGGAACACTGAAGCTTTCTTT. Translating it yields CASGGQGRNTEAFF.

The chain carries TRBV19 and TRBJ2-7, with 8 bases identical to TRBD1. Looked up from germline, CDR1 is LNHDA and CDR2 is SQIVND (reference sequence). Trimming at V came to 5 bases and at J to 1 base, leaving 7 bases not matched to a gene. The CDR3 length is 15 residues. CDR3 protein: CASSLDRDRSYEQYF. The CDR3 DNA reads as TGTGCCAGTAGTTTGGACAGGGACCGTTCCTACGAGCAGTACTTC. The full variable domain, completed using reference TRBV19 and TRBJ2-7, is DGGITQSPKYLFRKEGQNVTLSCEQNLNHDAMYWYRQDPGQGLRLIYYSQIVNDFQKGDIAEGYSVSREKKESFPLTVTSAQKNPTAFYLCASSLDRDRSYEQYFGPGTRLTVT.

This clone was seen more than once but under ten times. The chain links TRBV7-9 to TRBJ2-7; 7 positions match TRBD2. J was trimmed by 3 bases and V by 0 bases; bases with no gene match: 5. Per germline, CDR1 SEHNR and CDR2 FQNEAQ (reference sequence). The CDR3 sequence is 15 residues long. The CDR3: CASSLAWGGYYEQYF. The DNA of the CDR3 is TGTGCCAGCAGCTTAGCGTGGGGGGGGTACTACGAGCAGTACTTC.

This clone was seen once. The V gene is TRBV6-1, the J gene TRBJ1-2; the D gene is possibly TRBD1 (5 bases). The CDR3 contains 13 residues. Trimming took 10 bases from V and 2 from J, leaving 14 bases between them. The germline gives CDR1 MNHNS, CDR2 SASEGT. For the CDR3, the DNA is TGTGCCACCTCCCTGGAGGGGAACTATGGCTACACCTTC. Translating gives CATSLEGNYGYTF.

This clone was counted between two and nine times. The chain combines TRBV4-1 with TRBJ2-5, with a weak D call TRBD1 (5 bases). Trimming removed 2 bases at V and 5 bases at J, with 6 bases between. The CDR3 spans 12 residues. Germline values: CDR1 MGHRA, CDR2 YSYEKL. The CDR3 loop reads CASSQSGETQYF. The CDR3 nucleotides read TGCGCCAGCAGCCAATCAGGGGAGACCCAGTACTTC.

V usage is TRBV25-1 and J usage is TRBJ1-1; D is perhaps TRBD1 (6 bases). V dropped 1 base and J dropped 11 bases, with 14 bases sitting between them. From germline, CDR1 is MGHDK and CDR2 SYGVNS. The length of the CDR3 is 13 residues. This chain's CDR3 is CASSEWVGGAAFF. The CDR3 DNA sequence: TGTGCCAGCAGTGAATGGGTGGGGGGGGCGGCTTTCTTT.

The V call is TRBV7-2, the J call TRBJ1-2, with D possibly TRBD1 on 5 matching bases. Germline lookup yields CDR1 SGHTA and CDR2 FQGNSA. CDR3 length equals 15 residues. V lost 0 bases and J lost 3, with 11 bases in between. Written as DNA, the CDR3 is TGTGCCAGCAGCTTAGCGGAAGGGGCGGACTATGGCTACACCTTC. It encodes CASSLAEGADYGYTF.

The V call is TRBV6-1, the J call TRBJ2-7, with 14 bases identical to TRBD2. Trimming removed 7 bases from V and 3 bases from J; junction bases left unmatched: 5. Per the germline V gene, CDR1 is MNHNS and CDR2 is SASEGT. CDR3 length: 15 amino acids. Here the CDR3 reads CASTRTSGGIYEQYF. The CDR3 nucleotides are TGTGCCAGCACCAGGACTAGCGGGGGGATCTACGAGCAGTACTTC.